The sequence of this T cell receptor (beta chain) was determined in a study of cytomegalovirus exposure and HLA in healthy donors. Study-wide results and caveats: The investigators catalogued some 150 TCR beta chains as cytomegalovirus-associated. A later analysis showed HLA-associated TCR beta chains outstripping equally common others in clonal expansion. Accounts indicate the classifier identified cytomegalovirus status with strong specificity and sensitivity.

The PCR employed 60 Vbeta primers together with 13 Jbeta primers. Profiled with immunoSEQ multiplex PCR; TCRdb holds only in-frame clones, not every one. The sample contains some 150,000 clones, 77% of which appear only once. Note on this clone: Its antigen remains unidentified.

The CDR3 has 15 residues. Looked up from germline, CDR1 is GTSNPN and CDR2 is SVGIG (reference sequence). The V end was cut by 0 bases, the J end by 9 bases, with 21 bases between. All the people who gave samples were healthy bone marrow donors. The clonotype was recovered from a man under 40 in good health and CMV-seropositive. The rearrangement uses TRBV30 and TRBJ2-7, with D perhaps TRBD2 (6 bases). The sequenced sample was PBMCs. In DNA, the CDR3 is TGTGCCTGGAGTGTATTGGACGGCGGGGCGGTCGGGCAGTACTTC. Protein sequence: CAWSVLDGGAVGQYF.